The 14 T cell receptor beta chains below all came from one sample that was sequenced in a study of T cell responses to AZD1222 COVID-19 vaccine. The assay was immunoSEQ multiplex PCR, and TCRdb's table has in-frame clones only and misses some. The table includes about 56,000 clones, approximately 88% detected once. The sequencing used peripheral blood, collected on day 0 of AZD1222 vaccination. These receptors were obtained from an adult in good health.

The CDR3: CASSSAGGNEQYF. Written as DNA, the CDR3 is TGTGCCAGCAGCTCCGCGGGGGGGAACGAGCAGTACTTC. The chain joins TRBV5-4 to TRBJ2-7; TRBD2 agrees at 9 bases. V lost 3 bases and J lost 5; bases outside the gene matches: 3. The germline CDR1 and CDR2 sequences are SGHNT and YYREEE (reference sequence). The CDR3 contains 13 residues.

The rearrangement uses TRBV7-6 and TRBJ2-1; TRBD2 aligns across 7 bases. The germline V gene has CDR1 SGHVS and CDR2 FNYEAQ. V gave up 5 bases and J gave up 5 bases; unmatched junction bases: 9. The CDR3 sequence is 15 residues long. The CDR3 DNA reads TGTGCCAGCAGCACCCACAGGAGCGGGGACAATGAGCAGTTCTTC. Residues: CASSTHRSGDNEQFF.

The chain has TRBV4-1 and TRBJ1-4; D may be TRBD1 (5 bases). V was cut by 1 base and J by 4 bases, with 13 bases left in between. This CDR3 contains 16 residues. The germline V gene encodes CDR1 MGHRA and CDR2 YSYEKL. The DNA for the CDR3 is TGCGCCAGCAGCCAAGGGGTGCGGGACTTTAATGAAAAACTGTTTTTT. Encoded protein: CASSQGVRDFNEKLFF.

This clone was counted a few times. The V call is TRBV6-1, the J call TRBJ2-1; D call uncertain. Germline V CDR1 and CDR2: MNHNS, SASEGT. V lost 1 base, J lost 2 bases, and 6 bases lay in between. The CDR3 runs 14 residues. CDR3 residues: CASSEDYTYNEQFF. The DNA of the CDR3 is TGTGCCAGCAGTGAAGACTACACCTACAATGAGCAGTTCTTC.

The CDR3 protein is CASSPGTADGEQYF. The CDR3 region has the DNA TGTGCCAGCAGCCCGGGGACAGCCGACGGCGAGCAGTACTTC. The chain has TRBV7-2 and TRBJ2-7; 7 bases match TRBD1. Germline CDR1 is SGHTA and CDR2 is FQGNSA. Trimming removed 5 bases from V and 6 bases from J; junction bases left unmatched: 10. The CDR3 sequence is 14 residues long.

The chain employs TRBV6-2 or TRBV6-3 and TRBJ1-5; no definite D call. The CDR3 is 13 residues long. V was pared by 0 bases and J by 6 bases, with 6 bases between. The germline V gene encodes CDR1 MNHEY and CDR2 SVGEGT. The CDR3 region is CASSYSILQPQHF. The CDR3 DNA sequence: TGTGCCAGCAGTTACTCGATTCTTCAGCCCCAGCATTTT.

This clone came up once. V usage is TRBV12-3 or TRBV12-4 and J usage is TRBJ2-1; perhaps TRBD2 as D (5 bases). CDR3 size: 13 residues. V shed 6 bases and J shed 5 bases, with 11 bases lying between them. This CDR3 is CASRFSAHNEQFF. CDR3 DNA sequence: TGTGCCAGCAGATTTAGCGCACACAATGAGCAGTTCTTC.

This sequence joins TRBV30 and TRBJ2-1; possibly TRBD1 for D (5 bases). CDR1 GTSNPN and CDR2 SVGIG come from the germline V gene (reference sequence). Trimming removed 5 bases from V and 7 bases from J, with 21 bases in between. The CDR3 totals 15 residues. Here the CDR3 reads CAWGADSPFRNEQFF. The CDR3 nucleotides read TGTGCCTGGGGGGCAGACAGTCCTTTTCGAAATGAGCAGTTCTTC. The variable domain in full, completed from reference TRBV30 and TRBJ2-1, reads SQTIHQWPATLVQPVGSPLSLECTVEGTSNPNLYWYRQAAGRGLQLLFYSVGIGQISSEVPQNLSASRPQDRQFILSSKKLLLSDSGFYLCAWGADSPFRNEQFFGPGTRLTVL.

There are a few counts of this clone. The chain recombines TRBV21-1 with TRBJ2-1; no check of the table's D call, TRBD2, against the DNA was made. TRBV21-1 is a listed pseudogene. The CDR3 is made up of 16 amino acids. The CDR3 DNA follows: TGTGCCAGCAGCAAGGGTGGACTAGCGCCCGACAATGAGCAGTTCTTC. This sequence encodes CASSKGGLAPDNEQFF.

The V and J genes are TRBV6-5 and TRBJ1-1; the D is unclear. The CDR3 is made up of 13 amino acids. Germline CDR1 MNHEY, CDR2 SVGAGI. V gave up 7 bases and J gave up 6 bases, with 15 bases separating them. CDR3 residues: CASKIFSGSEAFF. The CDR3 nucleotides read TGTGCCAGCAAGATTTTCTCGGGTTCTGAAGCTTTCTTT.

The rearrangement joins TRBV19 to TRBJ1-1; D unclear. Germline V gene sequence: CDR1 LNHDA, CDR2 SQIVND (reference sequence). The CDR3 contains 17 residues. Trimming cost V 5 bases and J 2 bases, with 21 bases left between them. The CDR3 here is CASSPERRSAPNTEAFF. The CDR3 DNA follows: TGTGCCAGTAGTCCAGAACGGAGATCGGCCCCTAACACTGAAGCTTTCTTT.

This clone was picked up one time. The genes are TRBV19 and TRBJ1-2, with D perhaps matching TRBD1 (6 bases). CDR1 LNHDA and CDR2 SQIVND come from the germline V gene (reference sequence). The CDR3 contains 13 residues. Between the trimmed V and J ends, which lost 3 bases and 6 bases, there was a span of 11 bases. DNA for the CDR3: TGTGCCAGTAGTATGAACAGGGAGGATGGCTACACCTTC. Protein product: CASSMNREDGYTF.

This clone was seen a handful of times. The genes are TRBV30 and TRBJ1-1, with 7 bases lining up with TRBD1. V shed 2 bases and J 5 bases; nucleotides not matched to a gene: 8. Germline V CDR1 and CDR2: GTSNPN, SVGIG (reference sequence). This CDR3 has 14 residues. CDR3 amino acids: CAWSSAPGGTEAFF. The CDR3 nucleotides read TGTGCCTGGAGTTCCGCGCCAGGGGGGACTGAAGCTTTCTTT.

The sample holds one count of this clone. The V gene is TRBV2, the J gene TRBJ1-4, with a weak D call TRBD1 (5 bases). This CDR3 is built from 15 residues. V was trimmed by 2 bases and J by 6 bases, leaving 13 bases between them. The V gene's germline CDR1 is SNHLY and CDR2 FYNNEI. The chain's CDR3 is CASSELGVRHEKLFF. CDR3 sequence (DNA): TGTGCCAGCAGTGAATTGGGGGTTCGGCATGAAAAACTGTTTTTT.